This T cell receptor beta chain came from a study of T cells after somatic rescue of genetic block. This clone was recorded a few times. Germline V lookup: CDR1 SGHTA, CDR2 FQGTGA. CDR3 size: 15 residues. The trim removed 3 bases at V and 2 bases at J, leaving 0 bases unmatched. Profiling relied on immunoSEQ multiplex PCR, and the TCRdb table lists in-frame clones only, not all of them. The sample has 9,500 to 15,000 clones, about two thirds seen once. V is TRBV7-3 and J is TRBJ2-1, with 11 bases that match TRBD2. Material: peripheral blood mononuclear cells (PBMCs). This clonotype originated in a boy younger than 18. The CDR3 coding sequence is TGTGCCAGCAGCTTTAGCGGGGGGGCCTACAATGAGCAGTTCTTC. This encodes CASSFSGGAYNEQFF.